This TCR beta chain was identified in a study of lymphopenia after photon versus proton radiotherapy. Germline V CDR1 and CDR2: SNHLY, FYNNEI. CDR3 size: 15 residues. The V end was cut by 3 bases, the J end by 5 bases, with 16 bases between. Findings of the study overall: Only patients who died were analyzed for survival; proton advantage is unproven. Under photons, naive T cells and diversity fell while effector/memory populations rose. After lymphocyte nadir, photon-treated repertoires showed oligoclonal expansion, especially CD8+ Temra. Post-nadir TCR diversity decline inversely tracked overall survival among those who died.

Turning to this clone: Its antigen is currently unknown.

Profiled with immunoSEQ multiplex PCR; TCRdb holds only in-frame clones, not every one. The sample yields more than 15,000 clones, around nine tenths seen once. Specimen: peripheral blood, collected from a patient treated with photon-based radiotherapy. This TCR was recovered from a man between 60 and 75 years old with pancreatic cancer. The genes are TRBV2 and TRBJ2-5; D call uncertain. CDR3 sequence: CASSERSGIVETQYF. Written as DNA, the CDR3 is TGTGCCAGCAGTGAGCGCTCGGGTATCGTGGAGACCCAGTACTTC.